These T cell receptor beta chains were read from a single sample in a study of T cell responses to AZD1222 COVID-19 vaccine. Method: immunoSEQ multiplex PCR; TCRdb's copy keeps in-frame clones and lacks some. The data contain 150,000 or so clones, around 93% of them seen just once; the ten biggest clones take up approximately 3.8%. The source material was peripheral blood, sampled 28 days after the second AZD1222 dose. The receptors derive from an adult who received the AZD1222 COVID-19 vaccine. Each CDR3 is given with its conserved first and last residue. A D gene is named only where the DNA matches it firmly. Only part of the rows carry a size: once, few, many, or a class if the clone is expanded.

.,TRBJ1-2,TRBV2,.,TGTGCCAGCAGTGAAATTCAACGTGACGGCTACACCTTC,CASSEIQRDGYTF
.,TRBJ1-1,TRBV5-4,TRBD1,TGTGCCAGCAGCACCCCGACAGGGAAGAACACTGAAGCTTTCTTT,CASSTPTGKNTEAFF
.,TRBJ2-1,TRBV11-3,.,TGTGCCAGCAGCCTCATTCGGGGTGCCAATGAGCAGTTCTTC,CASSLIRGANEQFF
.,TRBJ1-4,TRBV19,TRBD1,TGTGCCAGTAGTATGGGACAGGGAGAGGGTAATGAAAAACTGTTTTTT,CASSMGQGEGNEKLFF
.,TRBJ1-1,TRBV5-1,.,TGCGCCAGCAGCACCCGGACCGGAGAAGCTTTCTTT,CASSTRTGEAFF
.,TRBJ2-3,TRBV5-4,.,TGTGCCAGCAGCCAGCGGGGCACAGATACGCAGTATTTT,CASSQRGTDTQYF
.,TRBJ2-3,TRBV6-6,.,TGTGCCAGCAGTTACTCGCTCCGGAGAGATACGCAGTATTTT,CASSYSLRRDTQYF
.,TRBJ1-2,TRBV7-9,.,TGTGCCAGCAGCTTAGTTGCGGGCGGCTACACCTTC,CASSLVAGGYTF
.,TRBJ2-1,TRBV3-1/TRBV3-2,.,TGTGCCAGCAGCCCAAGATCGGGGCCAAGCTCCTACAATGAGCAGTTCTTC,CASSPRSGPSSYNEQFF
.,TRBJ1-2,TRBV7-2,.,TGTGCCAGCAGCTTAGTCGTGGCAGGTGGGGCTAACTATGGCTACACCTTC,CASSLVVAGGANYGYTF
.,TRBJ1-1,TRBV19,TRBD1,TGTGCCACCTCGTCAGGGACAGGGGGCTACGGAGCTTTCTTT,CATSSGTGGYGAFF
few,TRBJ2-5,TRBV5-4,TRBD2,TGTGCCAGCAGCCTGGGAGGGAGTGAAGAGACCCAGTACTTC,CASSLGGSEETQYF
.,TRBJ1-6,TRBV6-4,.,TGTGCCAGCAGTGAGTCAGGCGGCTATAATTCACCCCTCCACTTT,CASSESGGYNSPLHF
.,TRBJ1-1,TRBV2,.,TGTGCCAGCAACAGGGATCGGAACACTGAAGCTTTCTTT,CASNRDRNTEAFF
.,TRBJ2-3,TRBV29-1,TRBD2,TGCAGCGTCTGGCTTCTAGCGGGCACAGATACGCAGTATTTT,CSVWLLAGTDTQYF
.,TRBJ1-2,TRBV6-4,TRBD1,TGTGCCAGCAGTGAACAGGGGGCAGTTGGAAGTGGCTACACCTTC,CASSEQGAVGSGYTF
once,TRBJ1-2,TRBV3-1/TRBV3-2,.,TGTGCCAGCAGCCAAGCAGGCTCATATGGCTACACCTTC,CASSQAGSYGYTF
.,TRBJ1-2,TRBV30,TRBD1,TGTGCCTGGAGTGTACAGGGGGCCTATGGCTACACCTTC,CAWSVQGAYGYTF
.,TRBJ2-7,TRBV29-1,.,TGCAGCGTTGAGGCTCAGGGTGACTACGAGCAGTACTTC,CSVEAQGDYEQYF
.,TRBJ2-7,TRBV7-2,TRBD1,TGTGCCAGCAGCTCACAGGGGAGCGACGAGCAGTACTTC,CASSSQGSDEQYF
.,TRBJ2-6,TRBV6-5,.,TGCCTGGTCCTTGGGGCCAACGTCCTGACTTTC,CLVLGANVLTF
.,TRBJ1-3,TRBV15,.,TGTGCCACCAGCAGAGATAGTTCGGTTGAGCAGGCCCTCTTCTCTGGAAACACCATATATTTT,CATSRDSSVEQALFSGNTIYF
.,TRBJ2-1,TRBV24-1,TRBD2,TGTGCCACCAGTGATCCTAGCGGGAGAAGCTCCTACAATGAGCAGTTCTTC,CATSDPSGRSSYNEQFF
.,TRBJ1-4,TRBV3-1/TRBV3-2,TRBD1,TGTGCCAGCAGCCAAGGTGACAGGGATATAGAAAAACTGTTTTTT,CASSQGDRDIEKLFF
.,TRBJ2-7,TRBV9,.,TGTGCCAGCAGCGTAGCTGCCGGGGGAGGTTACGAGCAGTACTTC,CASSVAAGGGYEQYF
.,TRBJ2-7,TRBV20-1,.,TGCAGTGCTAGTCTCGACAGCTCCTACGAGCAGTACTTC,CSASLDSSYEQYF
few,TRBJ2-1,TRBV15,TRBD2,TGTGCCACCAATCCAGCGGGAGAGTATTATGAGCAGTTCTTC,CATNPAGEYYEQFF
.,TRBJ1-6,TRBV11-3,.,TGTGCCAGCAATTCGGGGGGGTCACCCCTCCACTTT,CASNSGGSPLHF
once,TRBJ2-2,TRBV27,.,TGTGCCGCGGGGGCCACTCTCCTCACCGGGGAGCTGTTTTTT,CAAGATLLTGELFF
.,TRBJ1-1,TRBV7-2,TRBD1,TGTGCCAGCAGCGAAGACAGGGGGCGCAGTGAAGTTACTGAAGCTTTCTTT,CASSEDRGRSEVTEAFF
.,TRBJ1-1,TRBV24-1,.,TGTGCCACCAGTGACCAGAGGGGAGCTTTCTTT,CATSDQRGAFF
few,TRBJ1-2,TRBV21-1,.,TGTGCCAGCAGCAAAGGGGGGACCGAGCCTAACTATGGCTACACCTTC,CASSKGGTEPNYGYTF
.,TRBJ2-1,TRBV1,.,TGCACCAGGTTAATAGGGTATGAGCAGTTCTTC,CTRLIGYEQFF
.,TRBJ1-3,TRBV19,.,TGTGCCAGTATAGGGTTCCTCTCTGGAAACACCATATATTTT,CASIGFLSGNTIYF
.,TRBJ1-2,TRBV9,TRBD1,TGTGCCAGCAGCGGCGGACAGGCTAACTATGGCTACACCTTC,CASSGGQANYGYTF
.,TRBJ2-7,TRBV15,TRBD2,TGTGCCACCAGCAGGGGCGGCGGGAGCGGCAACGAGCAGTACTTC,CATSRGGGSGNEQYF
.,TRBJ1-2,TRBV30,.,TGTGCCTGGAGTAAGCCCCTGGGCTACACCTTC,CAWSKPLGYTF
few,TRBJ1-2,TRBV6-6,.,TGTGCCAGCACAAGGGAGGACTATGGCTACACCTTC,CASTREDYGYTF
.,TRBJ1-5,TRBV5-6,TRBD1,TGTGCCAGCAGCTTCCGACAGGGCCGCAATCAGCCCCAGCATTTT,CASSFRQGRNQPQHF
once,TRBJ1-1,TRBV6-5,.,TGTGCCAGCAAGAGGGGCACTGAAGCTTTCTTT,CASKRGTEAFF
once,TRBJ1-5,TRBV20-1,.,TGCAGTGCTAGTTTGGGGGGAACTAGCAATCAGCCCCAGCATTTT,CSASLGGTSNQPQHF
.,TRBJ2-1,TRBV3-1/TRBV3-2,.,TGTGCCAGCAGCCAAGAGGCTAGCCCGTTCTTC,CASSQEASPFF
.,TRBJ2-1,TRBV7-8,.,TGTGCCAGCAGCTTAACCTTTTCCTACAATGAGCAGTTCTTC,CASSLTFSYNEQFF
once,TRBJ2-7,TRBV18,.,TGTGCCAGCTCAGATAGCGGTACCTACGAGCAGTACTTC,CASSDSGTYEQYF
.,TRBJ2-7,TRBV27,TRBD1,TGTGCCAGCGGAGTCGGGACAGGGGCAGACTACGAGCAGTACTTC,CASGVGTGADYEQYF
.,TRBJ2-5,TRBV10-3,.,TGTGCCATCAGTGAGTCCGAGGAGACCCAGTACTTC,CAISESEETQYF
.,TRBJ2-2,TRBV19,.,TGTGCCAGTAGTATCTCAGGACGACCCCAACTAAACACCGGGGAGCTGTTTTTT,CASSISGRPQLNTGELFF
once,TRBJ2-4,TRBV3-1/TRBV3-2,TRBD2,TGTGCCAGCAGCCAAGTTACCCAGGACAGACGATGGGCTAGCGGGAGAGCCAAAAACATTCAGTACTTC,CASSQVTQDRRWASGRAKNIQYF
.,TRBJ1-5,TRBV3-1/TRBV3-2,.,TGTGCCAGCAGCCAAGGACAGGTGAGTCAGCCCCAGCATTTT,CASSQGQVSQPQHF
.,TRBJ1-2,TRBV10-3,TRBD1,TGTGCCATCAGTGAGGACAGGGGGCTAGACACCTTC,CAISEDRGLDTF